This T cell receptor (beta chain) derives from a study of identical twins. TCRdb fed the 5' RACE reads into MiXCR, producing one record per CDR3 protein. The sample has approximately 700,000 distinct CDR3 sequences; around 6.1% are singletons. Points on this clonotype: Its target is not known.

Whole-study results and caveats: Partial confounding of zero-insertion analyses by invariant MAIT and iNKT cells was possible. Within twin pairs, the out-of-frame alpha sequences they shared showed excess low generation probability.

The specimen sequenced was naive T cells sorted from blood. This receptor was identified in a man younger than 35 in good health.

The CDR3 coding sequence is TGTGCCTCCAGCGACAGGCGGTACGAGCAGTACTTC. Residues: CASSDRRYEQYF. The chain uses TRBV12-3 or TRBV12-4 and TRBJ2-7; weak D call: TRBD1 (6 bases). The V and J ends lost 11 bases and 4 bases respectively, with 15 bases between them. CDR3 length: 12 residues.